This T cell receptor (beta chain) was sequenced for a study of cytomegalovirus exposure and HLA in healthy donors. Separate from the roughly 700-subject first cohort was the roughly 120-subject validation cohort, to which the donors belonged. The germline V gene has CDR1 PRHDT and CDR2 FYEKMQ (reference sequence). There are 15 residues in the CDR3. V lost 4 bases to trimming and J lost 0 bases, with 12 bases between them. Concerning this clone: What it binds is unknown.

TCRdb's table, derived via immunoSEQ multiplex PCR, lists solely in-frame clones and lacks some. Of more than 200,000 clones listed, over 75% were seen once; the top ten hold around 12%. Points from the study as a whole: The tendency of first-cohort TCR clusters to co-occur in the approximately 120 validation repertoires was identified by a subsequent analysis. Whilst most TCR sequences proved rare, a subset of public TCRs occurred across many donors. Investigators reported 150 to 200 TCR beta chains as tied to cytomegalovirus.

The sequenced material came from PBMCs. The TCR originated in a man younger than 35 in good health and CMV-seropositive. The chain employs TRBV13 and TRBJ1-1; D might be TRBD1 (5 bases). The CDR3 bases are TGTGCCAGCAGCTCCCAGAGGGACCTGAACACTGAAGCTTTCTTT. Protein product: CASSSQRDLNTEAFF.